These T cell receptor beta chains were read from a single sample in a study of T-cell reconstitution after alpha-beta-depleted transplantation in children. TCRdb analysed the PCR reads with MiXCR anew, one entry per CDR3 protein. This sample has some 500,000 distinct CDR3 sequences, with over 25% found just once. The sequencing used PBMCs from the stem cell graft donor, collected from the stem cell graft. Receptor source: a human donor who donated a stem cell graft to a child with aplastic anemia. CDR3s include the opening cysteine and the closing phenylalanine or tryptophan. D genes are given only for firm matches. Expanded clones get a size class; other rows say once, few or many, or leave the size out.

j_call clone_size d_call cdr3_length v_call cdr3_aa cdr3_nt
TRBJ2-3 NA NA 13 TRBV28 CASGIRFTDTQYF TGTGCCAGCGGCATCCGTTTCACAGATACGCAGTATTTT
TRBJ2-2 NA TRBD2 16 TRBV7-9 CASSSHGLAPTGELFF TGTGCCAGCAGCTCCCATGGACTAGCCCCAACCGGGGAGCTGTTTTTT
TRBJ1-5 few TRBD1 15 TRBV27 CASRKGQGAVEPQHF TGTGCCAGCAGGAAAGGACAGGGTGCGGTTGAGCCCCAGCATTTT
TRBJ2-7 NA TRBD1 14 TRBV28 CASSPGQGALEQYF TGTGCCAGCAGTCCGGGACAGGGGGCGCTTGAGCAGTACTTC
TRBJ2-7 few NA 11 TRBV28 CASQTHYEQYF TGTGCCAGTCAGACACACTACGAGCAGTACTTC
TRBJ2-1 NA NA 13 TRBV29-1 CSVDRRDLNEQFF TGCAGCGTTGACCGCCGGGACCTCAATGAGCAGTTCTTC
TRBJ1-2 NA NA 15 TRBV6-2/TRBV6-3 CASSYSSGATYGYTF TGTGCCAGCAGTTATTCGTCAGGAGCTACTTACGGCTACACCTTC
TRBJ1-2 NA TRBD1 16 TRBV7-2 CASSLPNRDRGYGYTF TGTGCCAGCAGCTTACCCAACCGGGACAGAGGATATGGCTACACCTTC
TRBJ1-2 NA NA 11 TRBV29-1 CSVARNYGYTF TGCAGCGTTGCCAGGAACTATGGCTACACCTTC
TRBJ1-1 NA NA 15 TRBV18 CASSPWGPKNTEAFF TGTGCCAGCTCACCATGGGGACCGAAAAACACTGAAGCTTTCTTT
TRBJ1-1 NA NA 15 TRBV18 CASSPMSGSNTEAFF TGTGCCAGCTCACCTATGTCGGGTTCGAACACTGAAGCTTTCTTT
TRBJ2-5 NA NA 14 TRBV7-6 CASSIAEPPATQYF TGTGCCAGCAGCATCGCAGAACCGCCGGCGACCCAGTACTTC
TRBJ2-2 few TRBD2 14 TRBV7-2 CASRRGTDTGELFF TGTGCCAGCAGGCGGGGGACTGACACCGGGGAGCTGTTTTTT